This TCR beta chain was recovered during a study of a mutant IDH1 vaccine in newly diagnosed glioma. Background on the study: Before enrollment, patients got radiotherapy alone, temozolomide alone, or mostly the combination.

Noted time point: week 11, during vaccination. Every vaccine dose comprised 300 ug of mutant IDH1 20-mer peptide plus topical imiquimod. About this clone: Its specificity is not known.

Notes on the study in general: Apparently unrelated to pseudoprogression were changes in the top peripheral T cell clonotypes.

TCRdb keeps only in-frame clones here, not all; method: immunoSEQ multiplex PCR. The sample carries about 36,000 clones, 80% recorded once. V lost 0 bases to trimming and J lost 2 bases; unmatched junction nucleotides: 5. Per germline, CDR1 SGHNT and CDR2 YENEEA. The CDR3 consists of 17 residues. The TCR was taken from a woman in her twenties or thirties with glioma. Some clones in this sample may be carry-over from other donors' samples. The sequencing here drew on peripheral blood mononuclear cells (PBMCs), taken from a glioma patient whose treatment included an IDH1 peptide vaccine. The V gene is TRBV11-3, the J gene TRBJ2-5; 11 nucleotides agree with TRBD1. The CDR3 bases are TGTGCCAGCAGCTTAGAGTTCCGGGACAGGGGGCAAGAGACCCAGTACTTC. As protein: CASSLEFRDRGQETQYF.